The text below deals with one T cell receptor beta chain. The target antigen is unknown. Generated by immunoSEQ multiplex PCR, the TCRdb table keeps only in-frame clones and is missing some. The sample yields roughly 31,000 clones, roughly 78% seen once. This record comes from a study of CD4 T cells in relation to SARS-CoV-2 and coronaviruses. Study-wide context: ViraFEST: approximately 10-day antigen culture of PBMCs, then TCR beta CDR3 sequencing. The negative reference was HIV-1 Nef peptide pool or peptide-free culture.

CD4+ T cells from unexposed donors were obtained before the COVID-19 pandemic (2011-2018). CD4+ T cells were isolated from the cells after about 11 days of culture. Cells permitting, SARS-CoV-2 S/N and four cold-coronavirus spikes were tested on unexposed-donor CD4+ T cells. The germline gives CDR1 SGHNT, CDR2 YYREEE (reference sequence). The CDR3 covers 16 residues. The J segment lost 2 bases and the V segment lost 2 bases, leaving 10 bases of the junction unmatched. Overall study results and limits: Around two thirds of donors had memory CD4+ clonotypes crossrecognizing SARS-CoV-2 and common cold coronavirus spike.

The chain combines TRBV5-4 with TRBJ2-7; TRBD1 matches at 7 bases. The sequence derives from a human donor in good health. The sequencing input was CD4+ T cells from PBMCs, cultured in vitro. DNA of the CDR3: TGTGCCAGCAGCTTACAACAGGGGCCTTTCCCCTACGAGCAGTACTTC. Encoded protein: CASSLQQGPFPYEQYF.